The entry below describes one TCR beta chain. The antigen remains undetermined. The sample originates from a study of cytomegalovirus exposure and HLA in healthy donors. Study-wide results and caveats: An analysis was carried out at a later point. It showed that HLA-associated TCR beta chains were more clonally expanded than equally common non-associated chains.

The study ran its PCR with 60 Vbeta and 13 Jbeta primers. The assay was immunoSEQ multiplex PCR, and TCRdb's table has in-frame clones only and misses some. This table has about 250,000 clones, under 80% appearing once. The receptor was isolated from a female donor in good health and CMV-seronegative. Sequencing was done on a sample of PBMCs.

CDR3 region: CASHLAGKETQYF. Written as DNA, the CDR3 is TGTGCCAGCCATCTAGCGGGAAAAGAGACCCAGTACTTC. The chain is built from TRBV5-4 and TRBJ2-5, with TRBD2 matching over 9 bases. V dropped 7 bases and J dropped 3; count of bases not matched to a gene: 4. The CDR3 extends over 13 amino acids. CDR1 is SGHNT, CDR2 YYREEE, per germline (reference sequence). Full variable domain (outside the CDR3, taken from reference TRBV5-4 and TRBJ2-5): ETGVTQSPTHLIKTRGQQVTLRCSSQSGHNTVSWYQQALGQGPQFIFQYYREEENGRGNFPPRFSGLQFPNYSSELNVNALELDDSALYLCASHLAGKETQYFGPGTRLLVL.